This entry lists 31 T cell receptor beta chains sequenced from one sample in a study of monozygotic twins with cystic fibrosis. Here immunoSEQ multiplex PCR was the method, and the copy in TCRdb shows in-frame clones only, minus some. This sample has tens of thousands of clones, with approximately 97% found just once. Sequencing was performed on blood. Source of these receptors: a girl aged 5-17 years with cystic fibrosis.

The V gene is TRBV7-2, the J gene TRBJ1-2; TRBD1 agrees at 8 bases. Per germline, CDR1 SGHTA and CDR2 FQGNSA. This CDR3 region has 16 residues. J gave up 8 bases and V 5 bases, and 16 bases lay outside the gene matches. CDR3 nucleotides: TGTGCCAGCAGCCCCCACGGGGCAGGGGGCAGGAAAGGCTACACCTTC. Translated, it gives CASSPHGAGGRKGYTF.

This clone is a singleton in its sample. The CDR3 region is CASSGSSGTGAYGYTF. In DNA, the CDR3 is TGTGCCAGCAGTGGTTCGTCCGGGACAGGGGCATATGGCTACACCTTC. This chain links TRBV6-1 with TRBJ1-2; TRBD1 matches at 10 bases. The CDR3 extends over 16 amino acids. V was clipped by 4 bases and J by 5 bases; unmatched bases: 10. CDR1 MNHNS and CDR2 SASEGT come from the germline V gene.

This clone was recorded only once. The V and J genes are TRBV2 and TRBJ2-1; 12 positions match TRBD2. The trim removed 10 bases at V and 5 bases at J, leaving 18 bases unmatched. The germline gives CDR1 SNHLY, CDR2 FYNNEI. The CDR3 length is 18 residues. The CDR3 DNA reads TGTGCCACCCTGCGGGACCTAGCGGGAGGGCCGTCGAACAATGAGCAGTTCTTC. It specifies CATLRDLAGGPSNNEQFF.

This rearrangement joins TRBV7-2 to TRBJ1-5; D unresolved. Per the germline V gene, CDR1 is SGHTA and CDR2 is FQGNSA. V lost 1 base to trimming and J lost 6 bases, with 10 bases between them. This CDR3 contains 14 residues. The CDR3 spells CASSLETGSQPQHF. Written as DNA, the CDR3 is TGTGCCAGCAGCTTAGAAACCGGTTCTCAGCCCCAGCATTTT.

The chain joins TRBV5-1 to TRBJ2-1, with TRBD2 matching over 11 bases. V lost 4 bases, J lost 0 bases, and 9 bases stayed unmatched. Germline CDR1 SGHRS, CDR2 YFSETQ. The CDR3 is 18 residues long. This chain's CDR3 is CASSTGTSGRSSYNEQFF. CDR3 coding DNA: TGCGCCAGCAGCACCGGGACTAGCGGAAGGAGCTCCTACAATGAGCAGTTCTTC.

The chain joins TRBV6-6 to TRBJ2-7, with 12 bases fitting TRBD2. Germline values: CDR1 MNHNY, CDR2 SVGAGI (reference sequence). This CDR3 comprises 14 residues. V shed 8 bases and J 0 bases; nucleotides not matched to a gene: 2. CDR3 loop: CASATSGGSYEQYV. DNA for the CDR3: TGTGCCAGCGCGACTAGCGGGGGCTCCTACGAGCAGTACGTC.

The chain couples TRBV7-8 to TRBJ2-7, with 10 nucleotides matching TRBD2. The V gene's germline CDR1 is SGHVS and CDR2 FQNEAQ. V gave up 5 bases and J gave up 5 bases; unmatched junction bases: 9. The CDR3 extends over 15 amino acids. CDR3 bases: TGTGCCAGCAGCCCTTCCCGGCTAGCGGGAGACGAGCAGTACTTC. Amino acid sequence: CASSPSRLAGDEQYF. The full variable domain, its missing parts supplied by reference TRBV7-8 and TRBJ2-7, is GAGVSQSPRYKVAKRGQDVALRCDPISGHVSLFWYQQALGQGPEFLTYFQNEAQLDKSGLPSDRFFAERPEGSVSTLKIQRTQQEDSAVYLCASSPSRLAGDEQYFGPGTRLTVT.

This sequence joins TRBV15 and TRBJ1-1; 7 bases match TRBD1. CDR3 length equals 13 residues. Germline CDR1 and CDR2: LNHNV and YYDKDF (reference sequence). V dropped 1 base and J dropped 7; count of bases not matched to a gene: 3. The CDR3 DNA reads TGTGCCACCAGCAGAGCTTGGGACAGTGAAGCTTTCTTT. This translates into CATSRAWDSEAFF.

The rearrangement joins TRBV15 to TRBJ1-5, with TRBD1 identical over 8 bases. Germline CDR1 reads LNHNV; CDR2 reads YYDKDF (reference sequence). J gave up 1 base and V 4 bases, and 6 bases lay outside the gene matches. The CDR3 length is 16 residues. The CDR3 nucleotides read TGTGCCACCAGCATAGACAGGGGTCGAAGCAATCAGCCCCAGCATTTT. It encodes CATSIDRGRSNQPQHF.

The CDR3 nucleotides read TGTGCCAGTAGTATCCGGACAGGGGGAGTCACCGGGGAGCTGTTTTTT. It codes for CASSIRTGGVTGELFF. The chain recombines TRBV19 with TRBJ2-2; 10 bases align to TRBD1. The V gene's germline CDR1 is LNHDA and CDR2 SQIVND (reference sequence). The CDR3 loop spans 16 amino acids. V was clipped by 3 bases and J by 4 bases; unmatched bases: 5.

The rearrangement uses TRBV4-1 and TRBJ1-1, with 8 bases lining up with TRBD1. Germline CDR1 and CDR2: MGHRA and YSYEKL. The CDR3 extends over 15 amino acids. V shed 3 bases, J shed 5 bases, and the junction held 8 bases outside the gene matches. This chain's CDR3 is CASSHPGQDSTEAFF. The CDR3 nucleotides are TGCGCCAGCAGCCACCCGGGACAGGATAGTACTGAAGCTTTCTTT.

The rearrangement joins TRBV7-9 to TRBJ2-1; tentatively, D is TRBD2 (6 bases). The length of the CDR3 is 16 residues. Germline CDR1 reads SEHNR; CDR2 reads FQNEAQ (reference sequence). The V and J ends lost 3 bases and 4 bases respectively, with 16 bases between them. The CDR3 region has the DNA TGTGCCAGCAGCTTGGGACTCCGGGAAAATTACAATGAGCAGTTCTTC. Its protein is CASSLGLRENYNEQFF.

The chain joins TRBV6-6 to TRBJ2-3; TRBD2 agrees at 10 bases. The CDR3 contains 14 residues. Germline V gene lookup returns CDR1 MNHNY and CDR2 SVGAGI (reference sequence). The junction had 6 bases not matched to a gene; V was cut back by 10 bases and J by 2 bases. This CDR3 reads CATSLAGLTDTQYF. As DNA, the CDR3 is TGTGCCACTTCACTAGCGGGACTCACAGATACGCAGTATTTT.

The sample holds a few counts of this clone. The rearrangement joins TRBV29-1 to TRBJ1-1; TRBD1 is a possible D gene (5 bases). The germline CDR1 and CDR2 sequences are SQVTM and ANQGSEA. The germline V and J ends were trimmed by 4 bases and 8 bases, with 8 bases remaining between them. There are 10 residues in the CDR3. In DNA, the CDR3 is TGCAGCGTTGTAGGGGAAGAAGCTTTCTTT. This sequence encodes CSVVGEEAFF. Full variable domain (outside the CDR3, taken from reference TRBV29-1 and TRBJ1-1): SAVISQKPSRDICQRGTSLTIQCQVDSQVTMMFWYRQQPGQSLTLIATANQGSEATYESGFVIDKFPISRPNLTFSTLTVSNMSPEDSSIYLCSVVGEEAFFGQGTRLTVV.

V and J are TRBV30 and TRBJ1-3, with unresolved D. Trimming took off 1 base at V and 4 bases at J, with 11 bases between the two ends. CDR1 and CDR2 (germline): GTSNPN, SVGIG (reference sequence). The CDR3 loop spans 14 amino acids. Here the CDR3 reads CAWSGGRSGNTIYF. CDR3 nucleotide sequence: TGTGCCTGGAGTGGCGGACGCTCAGGAAACACCATATATTTT.

The count of this clone is one. The genes are TRBV2 and TRBJ2-2; D not certain. The germline CDR1 and CDR2 sequences are SNHLY and FYNNEI. Trimming pared 2 bases from V and 8 bases from J, leaving 3 bases between. This CDR3 comprises 11 residues. CDR3 bases: TGTGCCAGCAGTGAAATAGGGGAGCTGTTTTTT. As protein: CASSEIGELFF.

The chain has TRBV6-5 and TRBJ2-4; no definite D call. The CDR3 consists of 14 residues. CDR1 and CDR2 (germline): MNHEY, SVGAGI. V lost 6 bases and J 0 bases, leaving 9 bases between the germline ends. In DNA form, the CDR3 reads TGTGCCAGCAGCCCCAATATAGCCAAAAACATTCAGTACTTC. The encoded protein is CASSPNIAKNIQYF.

This chain joins TRBV18 and TRBJ2-1; tentative D call: TRBD2 (6 bases). The CDR3 consists of 14 residues. V was trimmed by 3 bases and J by 7 bases, leaving 13 bases between them. Germline loops: CDR1 KGHSH, CDR2 LQKENI. CDR3 bases: TGTGCCAGCTCACCCGGGACTCCTGGAAATGAGCAGTTCTTC. It is translated as CASSPGTPGNEQFF.

J is TRBJ1-1 and V is TRBV7-3, with D possibly matching TRBD1 (5 bases). V lost 8 bases and J lost 10, with 17 bases in between. The CDR3 loop spans 12 amino acids. CDR1 and CDR2 (germline): SGHTA, FQGTGA. CDR3 protein: CASAGQGKTAFF. Written as DNA, the CDR3 is TGTGCCAGCGCGGGGCAAGGGAAGACAGCTTTCTTT.

J is TRBJ2-3 and V is TRBV2; 10 bases line up with TRBD2. The ends lost 6 bases at V and 2 bases at J; junction bases unmatched: 11. Germline V CDR1 and CDR2: SNHLY, FYNNEI. The CDR3 consists of 17 residues. CDR3 sequence reads: CASRGGRTSGSTDTQYF. The DNA for the CDR3 is TGTGCCAGCAGGGGAGGAAGGACTAGCGGTTCCACAGATACGCAGTATTTT.

The rearrangement links TRBV28 to TRBJ2-2; 7 positions agree with TRBD2. The CDR3 is 17 residues long. J lost 6 bases, V lost 2 bases, and 12 bases had no gene match. Germline V lookup: CDR1 MDHEN, CDR2 SYDVKM. The CDR3 reads CASSLMMVGGPSGELFF. Here the CDR3 DNA reads TGTGCCAGCAGTTTAATGATGGTGGGAGGGCCCTCCGGGGAGCTGTTTTTT.

The V and J genes are TRBV27 and TRBJ2-1; 11 bases align to TRBD2. The V gene's germline CDR1 is MNHEY and CDR2 SMNVEV (reference sequence). With 5 bases clipped from V and 2 bases from J, the junction kept 5 bases outside the gene matches. There are 16 residues in the CDR3. CDR3 in DNA: TGTGCCAGCAGTCCAGGGACTAGCGGAACCTACAATGAGCAGTTCTTC. This encodes CASSPGTSGTYNEQFF.

The V gene is TRBV7-2, the J gene TRBJ2-5, with a tentative D call TRBD1 (6 bases). CDR1 and CDR2 from the germline V gene are SGHTA and FQGNSA. Trimming removed 2 bases at V and 7 bases at J, with 20 bases between. The CDR3 contains 16 residues. The CDR3: CASSLSSATGIGTQYF. The CDR3 coding sequence is TGTGCCAGCAGCTTATCTTCCGCAACAGGGATTGGGACCCAGTACTTC.

CDR3 in amino acids: CASSWAGSGTDTQYF. The CDR3 DNA is TGTGCCAGCAGCTGGGCAGGGAGTGGCACAGATACGCAGTATTTT. This chain connects TRBV6-6 to TRBJ2-3; either TRBD1 or TRBD2 may supply D (5 bases each). The CDR3 spans 15 residues. Looked up from germline, CDR1 is MNHNY and CDR2 is SVGAGI (reference sequence). V lost 6 bases, J lost 1 base, and 14 bases lay in between.

The genes are TRBV6-5 and TRBJ2-7, with D possibly matching TRBD2 (6 bases). The V end was cut by 6 bases, the J end by 3 bases, with 18 bases between. CDR1 MNHEY and CDR2 SVGAGI come from the germline V gene. The CDR3 has 15 amino acids. CDR3 nucleotides: TGTGCCAGCAGACCTAGCCGGGACTCCCTCTACGAGCAGTACTTC. It specifies CASRPSRDSLYEQYF.

This rearrangement joins TRBV10-3 to TRBJ1-5; unclear D gene. Germline-derived CDR1 and CDR2 are ENHRY and SYGVKD. The CDR3 is 15 residues long. V shed 0 bases and J shed 6 bases, with 12 bases lying between them. The CDR3 nucleotides are TGTGCCATCAGTGAGTCAGGAGAGGAGGTTCAGCCCCAGCATTTT. Amino acids: CAISESGEEVQPQHF.

The chain carries TRBV4-1 and TRBJ2-5, with D maybe TRBD2 (5 bases). Germline CDR1 reads MGHRA; CDR2 reads YSYEKL. V gave up 1 base and J gave up 4 bases, with 22 bases separating them. CDR3 length: 18 amino acids. The CDR3 region has the DNA TGCGCCAGCAGCCAAGGAAAATTCGAGCGGACCCCGAGAGAGACCCAGTACTTC. Encoded protein: CASSQGKFERTPRETQYF.

The rearrangement uses TRBV7-6 and TRBJ2-7; TRBD2 agrees at 9 bases. CDR1 and CDR2 (germline): SGHVS, FNYEAQ. This CDR3 has 15 residues. J lost 2 bases, V lost 1 base, and 3 bases had no gene match. In DNA, the CDR3 is TGTGCCAGCAGCTTAGGTAGCGGGAGTACCTACGAGCAGTACTTC. It codes for CASSLGSGSTYEQYF. Based on the CDR3 plus reference TRBV7-6 and TRBJ2-7, the full variable domain is GAGVSQSPRYKVTKRGQDVALRCDPISGHVSLYWYRQALGQGPEFLTYFNYEAQQDKSGLPNDRFSAERPEGSISTLTIQRTEQRDSAMYRCASSLGSGSTYEQYFGPGTRLTVT.

This sequence joins TRBV5-1 and TRBJ2-2, with 9 bases aligning to TRBD2. Germline CDR1 and CDR2: SGHRS and YFSETQ. J lost 6 bases, V lost 3 bases, and 12 bases had no gene match. CDR3 size: 17 residues. The CDR3 loop is CASSYRPKGLAPGELFF. CDR3 nucleotide sequence: TGCGCCAGCAGCTATAGACCAAAGGGACTAGCACCCGGGGAGCTGTTTTTT.

This chain links TRBV4-3 with TRBJ2-1; D remains ambiguous. CDR3 size: 13 residues. V was trimmed by 3 bases and J by 6 bases, leaving 9 bases between them. Looked up from germline, CDR1 is LGHNA and CDR2 is YSLEER. The CDR3 here is CASSQYFRNEQFF. The CDR3 DNA reads TGCGCCAGCAGCCAGTATTTTCGCAATGAGCAGTTCTTC.

V is TRBV9 and J is TRBJ2-3; no firm D call. The CDR3 loop spans 12 amino acids. The germline V and J ends were trimmed by 3 bases and 2 bases, with 4 bases remaining between them. Looked up from germline, CDR1 is SGDLS and CDR2 is YYNGEE. CDR3 bases: TGTGCCAGCAGCGGGTACACAGATACGCAGTATTTT. Encoded protein: CASSGYTDTQYF.